Listed below are T cell receptor beta chains from one sample, sequenced in a study of spatial heterogeneity in lung cancer. From the 5' RACE reads, TCRdb called clonotypes with MiXCR, one entry per CDR3 protein. The table lists 2,000 to 2,500 distinct CDR3 sequences, approximately 8.4% of them singletons. The source material was lung tumor tissue, sampled at surgery. The receptors come from a male donor with early-stage non-small cell lung cancer. CDR3s include the opening cysteine and the closing phenylalanine or tryptophan. Fields, in order: J gene, clone size, D gene, V gene, CDR3 DNA, CDR3 protein. The D gene is left open where the match is weak. Rows may omit the clone size; those that give it use once, few, many or a size class.

TRBJ1-5 | many | - | TRBV4-3 | TGCGCCAGCAGCCAAACCGGGGCCGTAAATCAGCCCCAGCATTTT | CASSQTGAVNQPQHF
TRBJ1-2 | many | TRBD1 | TRBV4-1 | TGCGCCAGCAGCCAAGAGGCAGGGGGCGGCTACACCTTC | CASSQEAGGGYTF
TRBJ2-7 | few | - | TRBV6-6 | TGTGCCAGCAGTCCGGGACGGGACCCCTACGAGCAGTACTTC | CASSPGRDPYEQYF
TRBJ2-6 | few | TRBD1 | TRBV4-1 | TGCGCCAGCAGCCATAGGAGGACAGGCAACTCTGGGGCCAACGTCCTGACTTTC | CASSHRRTGNSGANVLTF
TRBJ2-7 | medium-sized | - | TRBV6-1 | TGTGCCAGCAGTGGGGGGCCTAGCGGATTCTACGAGCAGTACTTC | CASSGGPSGFYEQYF
TRBJ1-2 | medium-sized | - | TRBV27 | TGTGCCAGCAGTAACGGGCATGGCTACACCTTC | CASSNGHGYTF
TRBJ1-3 | medium-sized | - | TRBV16 | TGTGCCAGCAGCCAATTCGGCAGCCGCTCTGGAAACACCATATATTTT | CASSQFGSRSGNTIYF
TRBJ2-5 | medium-sized | - | TRBV6-1 | TGTGCCAGCACCGAATGGGGGGGGCTTCAAGAGACCCAGTACTTC | CASTEWGGLQETQYF
TRBJ2-2 | medium-sized | TRBD2 | TRBV11-2 | TGTGCCAGCAGCCCCGGACTAGCGGGCAACACCGGGGAGCTGTTTTTT | CASSPGLAGNTGELFF
TRBJ2-5 | many | - | TRBV12-3/TRBV12-4 | TGTGCCAGCAGTTTATTAGGGCACAATCAAGAGACCCAGTACTTC | CASSLLGHNQETQYF
TRBJ2-7 | medium-sized | - | TRBV6-5 | TGTGCCAGCAGTTACTCGAAGGGGTCCGAGCAGTACTTC | CASSYSKGSEQYF
TRBJ1-3 | - | - | TRBV20-1 | TGCAGTGCTGTCGCAGGACAGACCGGAAACACCATATATTTT | CSAVAGQTGNTIYF
TRBJ1-2 | medium-sized | TRBD1 | TRBV4-3 | TGCGCCAGCAGCCATGCACAGGGGACGACGTATGGCTACACCTTC | CASSHAQGTTYGYTF